Listed here is a single TCR beta chain. Its antigen is unidentified. Patients chosen for sequencing had shown CD8+CD57+ cell expansion by flow cytometry. The source of the sample is a study of CD8+CD57+ T cells in acquired aplastic anemia. Study results and limitations: Some 29 shared CD8+ CDR3s appeared highly expressed within patients' immunodominant clones.

Trimming pared 2 bases from V and 5 bases from J, leaving 13 bases between. The CDR3 runs to 15 residues. CDR1 and CDR2 from the germline V gene are ENHRY and SYGVKD. Researchers used genomic DNA as the template to profile TCR beta VDJ and CDR3. Each CDR3 protein gets one entry after TCRdb re-called the reads with MiXCR. Of around 200,000 distinct CDR3 sequences in the sample, 63% were seen once. This receptor was taken from a human donor with aplastic anemia. The sample taken for sequencing was sorted CD4+, CD8+, or CD8+CD57+ T cells (not recorded which) from PBMCs. The chain recombines TRBV10-3 with TRBJ1-5; possibly TRBD1 for D (6 bases). CDR3 nucleotide sequence: TGTGCCATCAGTGAGAGGCAGGGGTTCGATCAGCCCCAGCATTTT. Its translation is CAISERQGFDQPQHF.